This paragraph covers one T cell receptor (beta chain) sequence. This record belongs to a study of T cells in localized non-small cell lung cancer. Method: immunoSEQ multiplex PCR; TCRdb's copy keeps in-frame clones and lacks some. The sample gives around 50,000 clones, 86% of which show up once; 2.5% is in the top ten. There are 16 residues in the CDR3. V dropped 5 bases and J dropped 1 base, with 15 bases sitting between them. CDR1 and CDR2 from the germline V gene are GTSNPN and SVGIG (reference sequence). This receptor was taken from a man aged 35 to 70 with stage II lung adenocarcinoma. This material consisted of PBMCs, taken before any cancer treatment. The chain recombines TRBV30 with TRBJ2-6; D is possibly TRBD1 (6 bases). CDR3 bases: TGTGCCTGGCGGGACACGAGAGGATCTGGGGCCAACGTCCTGACTTTC. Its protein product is CAWRDTRGSGANVLTF.